This passage covers 17 T cell receptor beta chains from one sample sequenced in a study of tumor and adjacent non-tumor tissue in lung cancer (dated by TCRdb to between 2017 and 2018). RNA was isolated from bulk, unsorted tissue, and RNA quality was assessed with a NanoDrop ND-1000 and an Agilent 2100. The library was prepared using multiplex PCR. The instrument was an Illumina HiSeq 2500. TCRbeta libraries were constructed through three rounds of nested PCR with primers (Table S4) according to protocols modified from ARM-PCR. TCRdb trimmed public reads at Q25 via fastp, called clones via MiXCR and kept in-frame beta chains. Every distinct CDR3 protein forms one entry, paired with its most common genes and DNA. This sample is represented by over 60,000 distinct CDR3 sequences; less than 80% of them were singletons. The ten largest clonotypes hold 28% of the sample. Sequences were obtained from lung tumor tissue. All receptors derive from a man between 60 and 75 years old with non-small cell lung cancer.

To note about this clonotype: Relative to the germline gene, one junction end is altered; a read error may explain this. The rearrangement uses TRBV5-5 and TRBJ2-3; D is perhaps TRBD2 (6 bases). Per germline, CDR1 SGHKS and CDR2 YYEKEE (reference sequence). The CDR3 contains 17 residues. The chain's CDR3 is CASREDRLVAAFFTQYF. The CDR3 nucleotides read TGTGCGAGCAGAGAAGACAGACTAGTCGCTGCCTTTTTTACGCAGTATTTT. Combining the CDR3 with reference TRBV5-5 and TRBJ2-3 gives the whole variable domain DAGVTQSPTHLIKTRGQQVTLRCSPISGHKSVSWYQQVLGQGPQFIFQYYEKEERGRGNFPDRFSARQFPNYSSELNVNALLLGDSALYLCASREDRLVAAFFTQYFGPGTRLTVL.

Remarks on this clonotype: At one boundary the junction diverges from the germline segment, which might be a read error. This sequence joins TRBV5-6 and TRBJ1-6; the match to TRBD1 covers 8 bases. CDR1 and CDR2 from the germline V gene are SGHDT and YYEEEE. The CDR3 spans 15 residues. The CDR3 reads CAGSLRQGNGSPLHF. The DNA for the CDR3 is TGTGCCGGCAGCTTGAGACAGGGGAATGGATCACCACTCCACTTT. Together with reference TRBV5-6 and TRBJ1-6, the CDR3 gives the full variable domain: DAGVTQSPTHLIKTRGQQVTLRCSPKSGHDTVSWYQQALGQGPQFIFQYYEEEERQRGNFPDRFSGHQFPNYSSELNVNALLLGDSALYLCAGSLRQGNGSPLHFGNGTRLTVT.

Details on this clonotype: One end of the junction is discordant with germline, which a read error may explain. This rearrangement joins TRBV29-1 to TRBJ2-3; 7 positions agree with TRBD2. The CDR3 has 15 residues. In germline, CDR1 is SQVTM, CDR2 ANQGSEA. Here the CDR3 DNA reads TGCATCGTTGACGGAGCGGGGCCTAGCACAGATACGCAATATTTT. It translates to CIVDGAGPSTDTQYF.

About this clonotype itself: The junction differs from germline at one of its ends, possibly a read error. The chain recombines TRBV11-3 with TRBJ2-2, with no clear D. From germline, CDR1 is SGHNT and CDR2 YENEEA. The CDR3 length is 13 residues. Here the CDR3 reads CANSADFTRELFF. Written as DNA, the CDR3 is TGTGCCAACAGCGCAGACTTCACCAGGGAGCTGTTTTTT.

Details on this clonotype: Because the CDR3 is missing its conserved closing phenylalanine or tryptophan, this is likely a read error. No DNA is shown, since the ends of the CDR3 on it are uncertain; the CDR3 is the one TCRdb lists. The chain couples TRBV10-3 to TRBJ1-6. The CDR3 length equals 12 residues, ends included. In germline, CDR1 is ENHRY, CDR2 SYGVKD. The chain's CDR3 is CAIMGNNSPLHL.

This clonotype was observed many times. This chain links TRBV28 with TRBJ1-2; no definite D call. Trimming pared 7 bases from V and 6 bases from J, leaving 15 bases between. The CDR3 is made up of 13 amino acids. Germline values: CDR1 MDHEN, CDR2 SYDVKM. The CDR3 region is CASNPSGEHGYTF. The CDR3 nucleotides are TGTGCCAGCAACCCCTCCGGGGAGCATGGCTACACCTTC.

The V call is TRBV7-8, the J call TRBJ2-1; D is uncertain. Per the germline V gene, CDR1 is SGHVS and CDR2 is FQNEAQ. V was clipped by 6 bases and J by 3 bases, with 12 bases between them. The CDR3 has 14 residues. The CDR3, as DNA: TGTGCCAGCAGTACGAACAGAGTCTACAATGAGCAGTTCTTC. Its translation is CASSTNRVYNEQFF.

The chain joins TRBV5-5 to TRBJ1-2; the D is unclear. Germline CDR1 and CDR2: SGHKS and YYEKEE (reference sequence). The V end was cut by 0 bases, the J end by 10 bases, with 10 bases between. CDR3 size: 12 residues. The CDR3 protein is CASSLEGHDYTF. The CDR3 nucleotides are TGTGCCAGCAGCTTGGAGGGCCATGACTACACCTTC.

This clonotype has a single count. One end of the junction varies from germline; a read error may be responsible. The chain joins TRBV10-2 to TRBJ2-7; tentatively, D is TRBD2 (7 bases). This CDR3 has 13 residues. Germline-derived CDR1 and CDR2 are WSHSY and SAAADI. CDR3 coding DNA: TGCGCCAACAGTGCAATGAAAGGGGGGGAGCAATACTTC. Translation gives CANSAMKGGEQYF.

Turning to this clonotype: At one of its ends the junction is not consistent with the germline gene, which may arise from a read error. The gene calls are TRBV6-5 and TRBJ2-2, with a tentative D call TRBD1 (5 bases). The germline CDR1 and CDR2 sequences are MNHEY and SVGAGI. This CDR3 spans 14 amino acids. The chain's CDR3 is CASRASRVPGQLFF. CDR3 coding DNA: TGTGCCAGTAGAGCCTCCAGGGTCCCCGGGCAGCTGTTTTTT.

With respect to this clonotype: Germline and junction disagree at one end, which may indicate a read error. The gene calls are TRBV7-8 and TRBJ2-5; perhaps TRBD2 as D (5 bases). CDR1 is SGHVS, CDR2 FQNEAQ, per germline. The CDR3 runs to 15 residues. CDR3 amino acids: CASTLSKEESETQYF. The CDR3 DNA follows: TGTGCCAGCACCTTAAGTAAGGAGGAGTCGGAGACCCAGTACTTC.

This clonotype appeared once. This chain connects TRBV7-9 to TRBJ1-2; D not certain. The CDR3 consists of 12 residues. Germline lookup yields CDR1 SEHNR and CDR2 FQNEAQ (reference sequence). V was trimmed by 5 bases and J by 4 bases, leaving 8 bases between them. The DNA of the CDR3 is TGTGCCAGCAGCGAAATCATCTATGGCTACACCTTC. Its protein is CASSEIIYGYTF.

Turning to this clonotype: The junction and the germline gene differ at one end; a read error may be behind it. The genes are TRBV12-3 or TRBV12-4 and TRBJ1-4, with a weak D call TRBD1 (5 bases). The CDR3 covers 17 residues. CDR3 DNA sequence: TGTGCCAGTAGTTTACCTAGTTGGAGGGGCCTTCCAGAAAAACTGTTTTTT. Protein product: CASSLPSWRGLPEKLFF.

In the case of this clonotype: Because the CDR3 is missing its conserved closing phenylalanine or tryptophan, this is likely a read error. No DNA is shown, since the ends of the CDR3 on it are uncertain; the CDR3 is the one TCRdb lists. The V gene is TRBV6-5, the J gene TRBJ2-7; TRBD1, the table's D call, was not compared with the DNA. Germline CDR1 MNHEY, CDR2 SVGAGI. Termini included, the CDR3 measures 15 amino acids. The CDR3 sequence: CASSYGAGQVYERYI.

This clonotype was counted ten times or more. The J gene is TRBJ2-1, the V gene TRBV5-4; tentatively, D is TRBD1 or TRBD2 (6 bases each). V shed 2 bases and J shed 8 bases, with 23 bases lying between them. Germline loops: CDR1 SGHNT, CDR2 YYREEE (reference sequence). This CDR3 has 17 residues. CDR3 DNA: TGTGCCAGCAGCTTTGAGAGGGGTCCGAGGGGGGTCTATGAGCAGTTCTTC. This codes for CASSFERGPRGVYEQFF.

On this clonotype itself: The junction and the germline gene differ at one end; a read error may be behind it. The chain uses TRBV6-1 and TRBJ2-6; unclear D gene. The CDR3 is 14 residues long. Germline V lookup: CDR1 MNHNS, CDR2 SASEGT. CDR3 coding DNA: TGTACCAGCAGACCCCAGGCGGTGACCAACGTCCTGACTTTC. This codes for CTSRPQAVTNVLTF.

The chain couples TRBV5-4 to TRBJ2-4; no firm D call. Germline CDR1 and CDR2: SGHNT and YYREEE (reference sequence). V lost 4 bases and J lost 9, with 14 bases in between. This CDR3 is built from 13 residues. The CDR3 DNA reads as TGTGCCAGCAGCCTACCGGAAGAGAGCATTCAGTACTTC. This gives the protein CASSLPEESIQYF.